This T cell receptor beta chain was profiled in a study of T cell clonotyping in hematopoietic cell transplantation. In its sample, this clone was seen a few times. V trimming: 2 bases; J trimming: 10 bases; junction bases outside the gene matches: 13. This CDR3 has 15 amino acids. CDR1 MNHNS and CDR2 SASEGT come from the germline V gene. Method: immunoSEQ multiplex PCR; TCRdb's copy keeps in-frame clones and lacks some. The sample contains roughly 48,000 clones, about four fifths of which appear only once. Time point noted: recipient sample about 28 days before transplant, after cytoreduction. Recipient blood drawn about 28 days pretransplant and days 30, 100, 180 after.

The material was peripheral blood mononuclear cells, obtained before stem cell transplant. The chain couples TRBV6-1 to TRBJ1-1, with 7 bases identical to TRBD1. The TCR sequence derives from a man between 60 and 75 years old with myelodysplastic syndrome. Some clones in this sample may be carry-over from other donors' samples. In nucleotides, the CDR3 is TGTGCCAGCAGTGAAACCATATTACAGGGGAAGGGAGCTTTCTTT. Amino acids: CASSETILQGKGAFF.